This TCR beta chain was obtained from a study of breast tumors, draining lymph nodes, adjacent tissues. General study findings and limits: Tumors had less TCR diversity than lymph nodes, more than nontumor tissue. Compared with basal-like, luminal-like tumors shared significantly more repertoire with nontumor tissue. The lymph node origin of tumor T cells was framed as consistent with a hypothesis, not demonstrated.

Breast cancer patients provided tissue from their axillary draining lymph nodes. The V gene's germline CDR1 is GTSNPN and CDR2 SVGIG (reference sequence). Trimming pared 5 bases from V and 8 bases from J, leaving 15 bases between. The CDR3 extends over 12 amino acids. TCRdb itself ran the multiplex PCR reads through MiXCR, one entry per CDR3 protein. This sample has approximately 90,000 distinct CDR3 sequences, with around 29% found just once. This clonotype came up many times. Its antigen is undetermined. Sequencing was performed on axillary lymph node tissue. The chain employs TRBV30 and TRBJ1-2; D is perhaps TRBD1 (6 bases). The receptor comes from a female donor with breast cancer. Some clones in this sample may be carry-over from other donors' samples. The CDR3 spells CAWAQNRVGYTF. The CDR3 coding sequence is TGTGCCTGGGCACAGAACAGGGTCGGCTACACCTTC.